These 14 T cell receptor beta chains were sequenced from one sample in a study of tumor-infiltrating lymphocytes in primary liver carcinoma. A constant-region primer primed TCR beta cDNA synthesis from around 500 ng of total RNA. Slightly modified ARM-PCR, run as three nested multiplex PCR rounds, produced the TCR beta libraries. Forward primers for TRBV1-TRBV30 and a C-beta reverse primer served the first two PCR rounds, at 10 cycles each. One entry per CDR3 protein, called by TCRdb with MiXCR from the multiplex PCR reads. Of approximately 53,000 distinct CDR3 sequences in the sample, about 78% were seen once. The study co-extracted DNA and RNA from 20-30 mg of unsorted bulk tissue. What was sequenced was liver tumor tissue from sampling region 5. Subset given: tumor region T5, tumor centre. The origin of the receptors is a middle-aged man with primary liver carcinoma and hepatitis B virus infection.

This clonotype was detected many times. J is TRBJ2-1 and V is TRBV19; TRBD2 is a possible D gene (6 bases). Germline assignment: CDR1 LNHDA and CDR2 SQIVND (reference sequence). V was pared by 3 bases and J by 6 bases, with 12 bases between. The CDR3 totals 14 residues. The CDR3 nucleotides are TGTGCCAGTAGTATCTGGGGCGGGACCAATGAGCAGTTCTTC. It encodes CASSIWGGTNEQFF.

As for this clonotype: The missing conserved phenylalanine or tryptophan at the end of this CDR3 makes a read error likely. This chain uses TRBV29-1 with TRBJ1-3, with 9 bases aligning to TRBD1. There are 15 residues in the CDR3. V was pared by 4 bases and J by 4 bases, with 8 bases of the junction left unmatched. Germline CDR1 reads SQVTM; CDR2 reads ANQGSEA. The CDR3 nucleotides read TGCAGCGTTGTGGGTTACAGGGGGCGAGGAAACACCATATATCTT. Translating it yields CSVVGYRGRGNTIYL.

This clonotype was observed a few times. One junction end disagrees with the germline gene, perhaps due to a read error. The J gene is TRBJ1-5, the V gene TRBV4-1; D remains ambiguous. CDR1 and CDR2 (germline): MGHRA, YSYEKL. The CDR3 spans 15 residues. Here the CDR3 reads CARSPTEGSNQPQHF. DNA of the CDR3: TGCGCCAGGAGTCCCACAGAGGGTAGCAATCAGCCCCAGCACTTT.

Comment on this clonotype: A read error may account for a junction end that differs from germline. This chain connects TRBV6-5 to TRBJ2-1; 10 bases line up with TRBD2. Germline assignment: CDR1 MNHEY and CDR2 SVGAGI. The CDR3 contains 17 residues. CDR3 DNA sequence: TGTGCCAGCAGCTACTCTCTAGCGGGAGAGAGCTACAATGAGCAGCTCTTC. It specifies CASSYSLAGESYNEQLF.

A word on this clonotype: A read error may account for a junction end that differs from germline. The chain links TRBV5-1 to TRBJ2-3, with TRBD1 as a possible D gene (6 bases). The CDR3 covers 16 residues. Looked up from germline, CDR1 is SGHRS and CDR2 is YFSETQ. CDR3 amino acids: CASNLNGRGSTDTQYF. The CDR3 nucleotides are TGCGCCAGCAACTTGAACGGCAGGGGAAGCACAGATACTCAGTATTTT.

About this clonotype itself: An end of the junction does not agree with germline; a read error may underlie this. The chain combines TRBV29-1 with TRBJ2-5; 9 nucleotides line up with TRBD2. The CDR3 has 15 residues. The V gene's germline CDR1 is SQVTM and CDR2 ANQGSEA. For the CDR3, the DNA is TGTAGCGTTCGGATTAGCGGGAGTTGTGCAGAGACCCAGTACTTC. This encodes CSVRISGSCAETQYF. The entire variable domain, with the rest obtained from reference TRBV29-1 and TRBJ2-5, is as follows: SAVISQKPSRDICQRGTSLTIQCQVDSQVTMMFWYRQQPGQSLTLIATANQGSEATYESGFVIDKFPISRPNLTFSTLTVSNMSPEDSSIYLCSVRISGSCAETQYFGPGTRLLVL.

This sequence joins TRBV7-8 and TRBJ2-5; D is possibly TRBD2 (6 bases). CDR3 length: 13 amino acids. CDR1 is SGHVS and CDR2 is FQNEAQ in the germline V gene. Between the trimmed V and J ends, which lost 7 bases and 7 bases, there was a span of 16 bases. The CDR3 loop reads CASTLGEVGTQYF. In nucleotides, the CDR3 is TGTGCCAGCACTCTCGGGGAGGTAGGGACCCAGTACTTC.

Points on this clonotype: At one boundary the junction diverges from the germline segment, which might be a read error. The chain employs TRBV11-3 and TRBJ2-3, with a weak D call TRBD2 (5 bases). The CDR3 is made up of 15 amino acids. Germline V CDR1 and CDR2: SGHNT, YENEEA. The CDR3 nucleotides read TGTGCCAGCAGTCCCGAAGGGAGAGGCACAGATACGCGGTATTTT. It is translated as CASSPEGRGTDTRYF.

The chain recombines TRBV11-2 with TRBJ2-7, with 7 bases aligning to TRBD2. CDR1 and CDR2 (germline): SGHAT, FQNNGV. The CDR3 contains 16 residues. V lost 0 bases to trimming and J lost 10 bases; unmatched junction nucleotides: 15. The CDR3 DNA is TGTGCCAGCAGCTTAGAACCTGGCGGGAGCTTGGTCGAACAGTACTTC. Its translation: CASSLEPGGSLVEQYF.

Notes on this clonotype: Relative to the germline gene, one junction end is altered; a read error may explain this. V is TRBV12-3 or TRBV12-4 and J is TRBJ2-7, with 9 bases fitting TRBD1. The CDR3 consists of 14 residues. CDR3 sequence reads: CASRGQGPSYGQYF. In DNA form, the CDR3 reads TGTGCTAGCAGGGGACAGGGACCCTCCTACGGGCAGTACTTC.

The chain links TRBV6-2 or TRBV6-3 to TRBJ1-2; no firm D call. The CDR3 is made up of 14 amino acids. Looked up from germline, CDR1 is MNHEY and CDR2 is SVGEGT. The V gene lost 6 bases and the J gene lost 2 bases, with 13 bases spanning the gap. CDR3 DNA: TGTGCCAGCAGCTCCAGACCAGTAAACTATGGCTACACCTTC. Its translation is CASSSRPVNYGYTF.

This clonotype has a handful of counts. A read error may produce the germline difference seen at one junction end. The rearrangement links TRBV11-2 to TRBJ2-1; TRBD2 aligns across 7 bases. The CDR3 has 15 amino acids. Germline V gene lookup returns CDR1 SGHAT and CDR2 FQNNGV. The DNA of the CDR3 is TGCGAAAGCAGCTTTAGCGGGCCACTCGACAATGAGCAGTTCTTC. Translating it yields CESSFSGPLDNEQFF.

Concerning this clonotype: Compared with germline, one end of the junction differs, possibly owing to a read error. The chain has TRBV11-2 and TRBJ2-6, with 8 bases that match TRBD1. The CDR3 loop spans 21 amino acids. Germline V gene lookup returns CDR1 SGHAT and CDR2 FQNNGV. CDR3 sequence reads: CASIMGGDRGISLSGANALTF. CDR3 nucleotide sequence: TGTGCCAGCATCATGGGGGGAGACAGGGGCATTTCCCTCTCTGGGGCAAACGCCCTGACTTTC.

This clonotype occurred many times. The CDR3 bases are TGCGCCAGCAGCTTGGTTATAGGGGGGGACACTGAAGCTTTCTTT. This gives the protein CASSLVIGGDTEAFF. This rearrangement joins TRBV5-1 to TRBJ1-1; a possible D gene is TRBD1 (6 bases). V was clipped by 0 bases and J by 3 bases, with 12 bases between them. Per germline, CDR1 SGHRS and CDR2 YFSETQ. The CDR3 spans 15 residues.